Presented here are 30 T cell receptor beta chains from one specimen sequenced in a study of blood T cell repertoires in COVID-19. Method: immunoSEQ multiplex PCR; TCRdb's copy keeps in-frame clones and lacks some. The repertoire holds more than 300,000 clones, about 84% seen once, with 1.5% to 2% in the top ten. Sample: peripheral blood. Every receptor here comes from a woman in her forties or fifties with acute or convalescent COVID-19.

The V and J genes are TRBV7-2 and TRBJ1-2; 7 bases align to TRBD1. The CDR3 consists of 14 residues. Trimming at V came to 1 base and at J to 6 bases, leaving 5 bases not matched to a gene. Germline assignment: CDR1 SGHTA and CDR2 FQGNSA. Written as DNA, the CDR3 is TGTGCCAGCAGCTTAGGGGGACAGTTCCATGGCTACACCTTC. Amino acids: CASSLGGQFHGYTF.

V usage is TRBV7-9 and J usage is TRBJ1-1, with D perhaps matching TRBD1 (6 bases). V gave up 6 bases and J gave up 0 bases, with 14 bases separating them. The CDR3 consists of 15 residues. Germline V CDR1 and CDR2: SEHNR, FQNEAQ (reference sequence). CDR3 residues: CASSLEQGLNTEAFF. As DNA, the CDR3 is TGTGCCAGCAGTTTGGAACAGGGCTTGAACACTGAAGCTTTCTTT.

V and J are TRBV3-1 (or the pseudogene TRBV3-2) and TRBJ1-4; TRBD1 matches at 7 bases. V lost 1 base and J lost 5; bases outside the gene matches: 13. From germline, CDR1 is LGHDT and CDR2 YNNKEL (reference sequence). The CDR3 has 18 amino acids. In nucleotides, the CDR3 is TGTGCCAGCAGCCAAGTAGCCCGAACGGGACAGAAAAATGAAAAACTGTTTTTT. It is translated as CASSQVARTGQKNEKLFF.

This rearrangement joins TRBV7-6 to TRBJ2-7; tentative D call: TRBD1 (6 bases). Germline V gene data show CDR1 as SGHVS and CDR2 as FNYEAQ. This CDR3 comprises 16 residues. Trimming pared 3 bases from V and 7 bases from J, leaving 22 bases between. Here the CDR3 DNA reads TGTGCCAGCAGCTTCGAGCGTACAGGGATCTCGGAGGAGCAGTACTTC. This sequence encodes CASSFERTGISEEQYF.

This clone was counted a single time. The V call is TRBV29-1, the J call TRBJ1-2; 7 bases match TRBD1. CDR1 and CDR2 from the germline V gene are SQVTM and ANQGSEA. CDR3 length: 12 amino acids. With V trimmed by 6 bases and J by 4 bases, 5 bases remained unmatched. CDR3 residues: CSVGQTLYGYTF. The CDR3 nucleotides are TGCAGCGTGGGACAGACTCTCTATGGCTACACCTTC.

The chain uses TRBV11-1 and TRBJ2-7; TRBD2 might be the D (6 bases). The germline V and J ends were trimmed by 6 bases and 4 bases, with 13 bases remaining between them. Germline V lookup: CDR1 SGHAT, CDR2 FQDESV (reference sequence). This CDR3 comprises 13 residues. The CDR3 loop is CASSPSGGYEQYF. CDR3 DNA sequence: TGTGCCAGCAGTCCTTCCGGGGGTTACGAGCAGTACTTC.

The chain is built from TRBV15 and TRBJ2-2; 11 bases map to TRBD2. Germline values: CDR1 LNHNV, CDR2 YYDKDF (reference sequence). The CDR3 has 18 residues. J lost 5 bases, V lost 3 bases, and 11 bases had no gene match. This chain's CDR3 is CATSSRSLAGGGTGELFF. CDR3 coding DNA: TGTGCCACCAGCAGTCGTAGTCTAGCGGGAGGAGGAACCGGGGAGCTGTTTTTT. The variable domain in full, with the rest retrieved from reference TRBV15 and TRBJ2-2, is DAMVIQNPRYQVTQFGKPVTLSCSQTLNHNVMYWYQQKSSQAPKLLFHYYDKDFNNEADTPDNFQSRRPNTSFCFLDIRSPGLGDTAMYLCATSSRSLAGGGTGELFFGEGSRLTVL.

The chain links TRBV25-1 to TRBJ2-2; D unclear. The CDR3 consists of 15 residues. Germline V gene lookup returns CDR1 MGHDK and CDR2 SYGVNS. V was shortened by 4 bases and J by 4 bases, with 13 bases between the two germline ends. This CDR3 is CASSGGTDLTGELFF. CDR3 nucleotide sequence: TGTGCCAGCAGTGGTGGTACAGATCTCACCGGGGAGCTGTTTTTT.

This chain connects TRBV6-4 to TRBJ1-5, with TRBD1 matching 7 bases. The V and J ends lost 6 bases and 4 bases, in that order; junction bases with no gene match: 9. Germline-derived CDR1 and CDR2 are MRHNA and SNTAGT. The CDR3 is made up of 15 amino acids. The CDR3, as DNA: TGTGCCAGCAGGAACACAGGGGCCCTAAATCAGCCCCAGCATTTT. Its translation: CASRNTGALNQPQHF.

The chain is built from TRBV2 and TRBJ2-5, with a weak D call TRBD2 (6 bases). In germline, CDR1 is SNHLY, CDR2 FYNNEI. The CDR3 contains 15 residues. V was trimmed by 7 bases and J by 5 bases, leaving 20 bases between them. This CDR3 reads CASTPGLPNEETQYF. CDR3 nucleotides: TGTGCCAGCACACCGGGACTGCCCAATGAGGAGACCCAGTACTTC.

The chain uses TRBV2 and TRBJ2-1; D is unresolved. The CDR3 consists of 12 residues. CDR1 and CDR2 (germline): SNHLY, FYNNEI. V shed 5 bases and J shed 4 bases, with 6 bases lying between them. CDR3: CASSLGYNEQFF. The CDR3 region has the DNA TGTGCCAGCAGTCTCGGGTACAATGAGCAGTTCTTC.

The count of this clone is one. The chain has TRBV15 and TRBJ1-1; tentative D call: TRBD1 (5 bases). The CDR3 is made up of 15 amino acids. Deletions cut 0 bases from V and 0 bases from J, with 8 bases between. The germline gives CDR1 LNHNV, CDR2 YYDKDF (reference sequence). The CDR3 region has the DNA TGTGCCACCAGCAGAGATGGGGGGATGAACACTGAAGCTTTCTTT. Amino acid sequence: CATSRDGGMNTEAFF. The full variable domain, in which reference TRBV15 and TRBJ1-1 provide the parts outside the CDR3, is DAMVIQNPRYQVTQFGKPVTLSCSQTLNHNVMYWYQQKSSQAPKLLFHYYDKDFNNEADTPDNFQSRRPNTSFCFLDIRSPGLGDTAMYLCATSRDGGMNTEAFFGQGTRLTVV.

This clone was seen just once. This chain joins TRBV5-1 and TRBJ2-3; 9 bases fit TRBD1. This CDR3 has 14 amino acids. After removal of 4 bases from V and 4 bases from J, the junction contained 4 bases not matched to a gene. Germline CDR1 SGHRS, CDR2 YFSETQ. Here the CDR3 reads CASSMGQGPDTQYF. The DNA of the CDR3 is TGCGCCAGCAGCATGGGACAGGGCCCAGATACGCAGTATTTT.

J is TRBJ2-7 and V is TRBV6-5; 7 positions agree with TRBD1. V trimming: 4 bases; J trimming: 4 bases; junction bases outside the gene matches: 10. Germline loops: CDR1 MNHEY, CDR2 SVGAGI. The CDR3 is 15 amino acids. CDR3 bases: TGTGCCAGCAGTTTAGAATGGACAGGAGTTTACGAGCAGTACTTC. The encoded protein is CASSLEWTGVYEQYF.

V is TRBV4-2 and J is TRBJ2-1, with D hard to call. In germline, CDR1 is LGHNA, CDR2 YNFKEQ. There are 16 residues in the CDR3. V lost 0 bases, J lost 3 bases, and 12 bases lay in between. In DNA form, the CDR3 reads TGTGCCAGCAGCCAAGACGGCGACTTCTTCTACAATGAGCAGTTCTTC. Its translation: CASSQDGDFFYNEQFF.

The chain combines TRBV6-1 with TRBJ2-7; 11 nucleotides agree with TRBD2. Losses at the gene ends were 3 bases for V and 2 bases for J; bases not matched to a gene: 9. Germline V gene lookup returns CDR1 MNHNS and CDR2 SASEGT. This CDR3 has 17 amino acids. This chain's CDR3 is CASSDLRLAGRAYEQYF. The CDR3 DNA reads TGTGCCAGCAGTGACCTCCGACTAGCGGGAAGGGCCTACGAGCAGTACTTC.

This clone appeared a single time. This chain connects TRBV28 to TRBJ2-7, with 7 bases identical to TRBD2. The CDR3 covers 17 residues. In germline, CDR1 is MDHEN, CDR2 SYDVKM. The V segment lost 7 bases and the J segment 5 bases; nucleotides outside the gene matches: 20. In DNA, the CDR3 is TGTGCCAGCAACCCGGGGGGTAGCGCCCTCCTTGGTAACGAGCAGTACTTC. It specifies CASNPGGSALLGNEQYF.

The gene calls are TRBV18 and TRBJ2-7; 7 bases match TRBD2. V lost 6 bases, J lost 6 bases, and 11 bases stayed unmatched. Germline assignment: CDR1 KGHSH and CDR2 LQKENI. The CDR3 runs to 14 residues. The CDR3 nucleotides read TGTGCCAGCTCCGGGGGGACCTTCGTGGGCGAGCAGTACTTC. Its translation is CASSGGTFVGEQYF.

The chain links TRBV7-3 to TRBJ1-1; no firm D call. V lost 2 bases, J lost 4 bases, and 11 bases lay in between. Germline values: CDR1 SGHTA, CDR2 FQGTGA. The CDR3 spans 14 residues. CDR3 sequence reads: CASSLDSGGTEAFF. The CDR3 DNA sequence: TGTGCCAGCAGCTTAGACTCCGGAGGCACTGAAGCTTTCTTT. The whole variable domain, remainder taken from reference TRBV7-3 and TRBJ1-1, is GAGVSQTPSNKVTEKGKYVELRCDPISGHTALYWYRQSLGQGPEFLIYFQGTGAADDSGLPNDRFFAVRPEGSVSTLKIQRTERGDSAVYLCASSLDSGGTEAFFGQGTRLTVV.

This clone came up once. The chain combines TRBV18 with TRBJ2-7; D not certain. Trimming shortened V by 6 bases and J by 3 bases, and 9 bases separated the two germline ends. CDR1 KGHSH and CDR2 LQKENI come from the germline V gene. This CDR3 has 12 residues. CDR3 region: CASSSPDYEQYF. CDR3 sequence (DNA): TGTGCCAGCTCCTCCCCAGACTACGAGCAGTACTTC.

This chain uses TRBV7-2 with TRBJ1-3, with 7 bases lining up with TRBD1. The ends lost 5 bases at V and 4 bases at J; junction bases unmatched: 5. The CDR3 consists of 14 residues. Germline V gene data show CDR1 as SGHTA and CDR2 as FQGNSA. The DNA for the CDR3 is TGTGCCAGCAGCGACGACAGGGAGGGAAACACCATATATTTT. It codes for CASSDDREGNTIYF.

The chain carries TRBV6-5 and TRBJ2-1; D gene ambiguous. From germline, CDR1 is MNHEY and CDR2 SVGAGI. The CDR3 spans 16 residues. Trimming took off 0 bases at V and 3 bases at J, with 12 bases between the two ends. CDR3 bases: TGTGCCAGCAGTTACTCTTCCGCTTCGGGCTACAATGAGCAGTTCTTC. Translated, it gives CASSYSSASGYNEQFF.

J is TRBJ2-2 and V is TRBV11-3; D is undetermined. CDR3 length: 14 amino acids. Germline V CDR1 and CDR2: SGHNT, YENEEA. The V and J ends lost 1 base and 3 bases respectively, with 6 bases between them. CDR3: CASSLVPDTGELFF. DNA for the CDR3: TGTGCCAGCAGCTTAGTACCAGACACCGGGGAGCTGTTTTTT.

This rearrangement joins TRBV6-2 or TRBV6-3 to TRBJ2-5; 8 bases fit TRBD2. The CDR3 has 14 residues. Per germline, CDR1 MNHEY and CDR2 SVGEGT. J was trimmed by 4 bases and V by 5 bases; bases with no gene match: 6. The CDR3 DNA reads TGTGCCAGCAGTGTCCTAGCGGGTCGAGAGACCCAGTACTTC. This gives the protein CASSVLAGRETQYF.

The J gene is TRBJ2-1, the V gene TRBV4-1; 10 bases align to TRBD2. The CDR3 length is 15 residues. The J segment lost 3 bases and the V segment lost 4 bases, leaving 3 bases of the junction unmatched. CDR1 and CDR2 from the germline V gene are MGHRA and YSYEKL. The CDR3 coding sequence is TGCGCCAGCAGCCCAGCGGGAGGGCACTACAATGAGCAGTTCTTC. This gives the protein CASSPAGGHYNEQFF.

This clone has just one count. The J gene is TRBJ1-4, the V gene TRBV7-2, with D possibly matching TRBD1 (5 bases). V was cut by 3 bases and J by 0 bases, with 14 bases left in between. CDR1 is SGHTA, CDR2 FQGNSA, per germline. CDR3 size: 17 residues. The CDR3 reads CASSFEDTLATNEKLFF. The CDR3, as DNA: TGTGCCAGCAGCTTTGAGGACACCCTTGCAACTAATGAAAAACTGTTTTTT.

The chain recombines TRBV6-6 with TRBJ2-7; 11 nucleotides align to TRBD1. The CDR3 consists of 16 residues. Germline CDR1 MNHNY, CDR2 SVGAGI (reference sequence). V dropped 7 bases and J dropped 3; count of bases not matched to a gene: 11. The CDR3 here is CASKVPAGTGGYEQYF. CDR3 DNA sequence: TGTGCCAGCAAGGTTCCGGCCGGGACAGGGGGCTACGAGCAGTACTTC.

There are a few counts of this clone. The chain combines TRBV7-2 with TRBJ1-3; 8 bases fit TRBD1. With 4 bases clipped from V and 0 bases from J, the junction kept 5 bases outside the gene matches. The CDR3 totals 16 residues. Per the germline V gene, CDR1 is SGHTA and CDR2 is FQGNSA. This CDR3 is CASSSRDRNSGNTIYF. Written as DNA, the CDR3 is TGTGCCAGCAGCTCCCGGGACAGGAACTCTGGAAACACCATATATTTT.

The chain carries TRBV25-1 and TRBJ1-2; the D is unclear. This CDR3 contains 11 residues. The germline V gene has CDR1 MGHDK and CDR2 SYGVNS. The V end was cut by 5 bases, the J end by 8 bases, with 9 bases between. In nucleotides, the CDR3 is TGTGCCAGCAGTAGAGGTAGCGGCTACACCTTC. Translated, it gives CASSRGSGYTF.

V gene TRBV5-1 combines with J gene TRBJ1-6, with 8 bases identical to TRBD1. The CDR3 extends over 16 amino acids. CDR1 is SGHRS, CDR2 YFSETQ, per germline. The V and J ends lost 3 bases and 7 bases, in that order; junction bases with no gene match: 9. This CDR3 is CASSSMDRDRNSPLHF. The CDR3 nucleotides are TGCGCCAGCAGCTCGATGGACAGGGATAGGAATTCACCCCTCCACTTT.